Listed below are T cell receptor beta chains from one sample, sequenced in a study of CD8+CD57+ T cells in acquired aplastic anemia. One entry per CDR3 protein results from TCRdb running MiXCR on the reads. Altogether 150,000 to 200,000 distinct CDR3 sequences are present, around 45% being singletons, with the ten largest covering approximately 1.1%. The sample consisted of sorted CD4+, CD8+, or CD8+CD57+ T cells (not recorded which) from PBMCs. These receptors all come from a human donor in good health. Both conserved end residues are part of each CDR3. The D gene is left open where the match is weak. Rows give clone size only sometimes, using once, few, many, or a class for an expanded clone.

TRBV4-1	.	TRBJ2-1	TRBD2	TGCGCCAGCAGCCCATTAGGACTAGCGGGGGGGCATCATGAGCAGTTCTTC	CASSPLGLAGGHHEQFF
TRBV28	.	TRBJ1-1	TRBD1	TGTGCCAGCAGACACGGGGACAGGGTCGCTGAAGCTTTCTTT	CASRHGDRVAEAFF
TRBV28	.	TRBJ2-2	.	TGTGCCAGCAGTTTAGATGGCTACGGGGAGCTGTTTTTT	CASSLDGYGELFF
TRBV5-1	many	TRBJ1-6	.	TGCGCCAGCAGCCGGGAGGCAGGGCCAGACTATAATTCACCCCTCCACTTT	CASSREAGPDYNSPLHF
TRBV5-1	many	TRBJ1-4	.	TGCGCCAGCAGCTTGGTAGCAGGCGCTAATGAAAAACTGTTTTTT	CASSLVAGANEKLFF
TRBV6-1	many	TRBJ2-2	TRBD1	TGTGCCAGCAGTGAATGGGACAGGGCCGGGGAGCTGTTTTTT	CASSEWDRAGELFF
TRBV24-1	.	TRBJ2-3	.	TGTGCCACCAGTGACAGTAGCACAGATACGCAGTATTTT	CATSDSSTDTQYF
TRBV20-1	many	TRBJ1-1	.	TGCAGTGCTTACCTCAGAGAAGCTTTCTTT	CSAYLREAFF
TRBV25-1	.	TRBJ2-7	TRBD1	TGTGCCAGCAGACCAACAGGGGGCGGCGAGCAGTACTTC	CASRPTGGGEQYF
TRBV25-1	medium-sized	TRBJ2-7	TRBD1	TGTGCCACGAGACAGGGGGCTGTCGACGAGCAGTACTTC	CATRQGAVDEQYF
TRBV12-3/TRBV12-4	many	TRBJ2-7	.	TGTGCCAGCAGTTTGAGGGGGTTCTACGAGCAGTACTTC	CASSLRGFYEQYF
TRBV9	many	TRBJ2-7	.	TGTGCCAGCAGCCAGACAGCTTACGAGCAGTACTTC	CASSQTAYEQYF
TRBV12-3/TRBV12-4	few	TRBJ1-6	.	TGTGCCAGCAGTCTAGATCCAGCCACAGGGAGTGTCTATAATTCACCCCTCCACTTT	CASSLDPATGSVYNSPLHF
TRBV13	few	TRBJ2-3	TRBD2	TGTGCCAGCAGCCCGACCCCCCTAGCGGGTCTACTTCGAAGCACAGATACGCAGTATTTT	CASSPTPLAGLLRSTDTQYF
TRBV5-1	many	TRBJ1-1	.	TGCGCCAGCAGCTTGGCCCCAGAAAACACTGAAGCTTTCTTT	CASSLAPENTEAFF
TRBV5-1	many	TRBJ1-1	.	TGCGCCAGCAGCTTGGCGAACACTGAAGCTTTCTTT	CASSLANTEAFF
TRBV30	.	TRBJ2-3	.	TGTGCCTGGACAGAGGTCTCACCATCAGATACGCAGTATTTT	CAWTEVSPSDTQYF
TRBV14	.	TRBJ1-2	TRBD1	TGTGCCAGCAGCCCTCAGGGGGCGCATGGCTACACCTTC	CASSPQGAHGYTF
TRBV7-9	.	TRBJ1-5	TRBD1	TGTGCCAGCAGCCAGGGACAGGATCAGCCCCAGCATTTT	CASSQGQDQPQHF
TRBV11-1	many	TRBJ2-3	.	TGTGCCAGCAGCTTACGGACACCTAGCACAGATACGCAGTATTTT	CASSLRTPSTDTQYF
TRBV6-1	few	TRBJ2-7	.	TGTGCCAGCACCCACGGGGAGGGGGTCTACGTGCAGTACTTC	CASTHGEGVYVQYF
TRBV29-1	.	TRBJ2-5	.	TGCAGCGCCAGCTCGGGGGAAGAGACCCAGTACTTC	CSASSGEETQYF
TRBV7-8	.	TRBJ2-7	TRBD1	TGTGCCAGCAGCTTAGTTTTAACGGGGGACAGGTTCTACGAGCAGTACTTC	CASSLVLTGDRFYEQYF
TRBV6-1	many	TRBJ1-6	.	TGTGCCAGCAGTGGGCAGCTTAATTCACCCCTCCACTTT	CASSGQLNSPLHF
TRBV20-1	.	TRBJ1-5	.	TGCAGTGCTACCATGGGCGATCAGCCCCAGCATTTT	CSATMGDQPQHF
TRBV2	.	TRBJ1-2	.	TGTGCCAGCAATCGAGGGTCCTATGGCTACACCTTC	CASNRGSYGYTF
TRBV7-2	many	TRBJ2-7	TRBD1	TGTGCCAGCAGCTTGGACAGGGTCGAGCAGTACTTC	CASSLDRVEQYF